These 20 T cell receptor beta chains originate from one sample sequenced in a study of shared clonotypes between healthy human individuals. Assay used: immunoSEQ multiplex PCR; TCRdb lists only in-frame clones, some missing. This sample carries roughly 2.4 million clones, more than 90% of them seen once, and the ten largest clones take around 0.13%. Sequencing was done on a sample of naive CD4+ T cells sorted from blood. Described subset: CD45RA+ positively selected. The source is a man between 18 and 35 years old in good health.

The chain couples TRBV11-2 to TRBJ2-2; the D gene is possibly TRBD2 (6 bases). The CDR3 is 14 amino acids. The ends were cut back, 1 base at V and 7 bases at J, with 10 bases in the middle. CDR1 is SGHAT and CDR2 is FQNNGV in the germline V gene. This CDR3 reads CASSLGGVGGELFF. Written as DNA, the CDR3 is TGTGCCAGCAGCTTAGGCGGGGTCGGCGGGGAGCTGTTTTTT.

V usage is TRBV25-1 and J usage is TRBJ2-5; TRBD2 matches at 8 bases. The CDR3 runs 13 residues. V was pared by 4 bases and J by 5 bases, with 3 bases of the junction left unmatched. Looked up from germline, CDR1 is MGHDK and CDR2 is SYGVNS. The CDR3 protein is CASSAGLAETQYF. The CDR3 nucleotides read TGTGCCAGCAGTGCCGGACTAGCTGAGACCCAGTACTTC.

The genes are TRBV6-6 and TRBJ1-4; D gene uncertain. Trimming took 6 bases from V and 7 from J, leaving 3 bases between them. This CDR3 is 10 amino acids long. Germline loops: CDR1 MNHNY, CDR2 SVGAGI (reference sequence). The CDR3 bases are TGTGCCAGCAGACTTGAAAAACTGTTTTTT. Translated, it gives CASRLEKLFF.

Notes on this clone: Other DNA sequences from this sample encode an identical CDR3 as well. V is TRBV6-1 and J is TRBJ2-7, with 10 bases fitting TRBD1. The V gene end was trimmed by 4 bases and the J gene end by 3 bases; junction bases not matched to a gene: 0. The CDR3 covers 13 residues. The germline V gene encodes CDR1 MNHNS and CDR2 SASEGT. Written as DNA, the CDR3 is TGTGCCAGCAGTGGGGACAGGGGCTACGAGCAGTACTTC. It yields the protein CASSGDRGYEQYF.

The V and J genes are TRBV5-6 and TRBJ1-1; no clear D. Trimming shortened V by 4 bases and J by 8 bases, and 12 bases separated the two germline ends. This CDR3 region has 12 residues. CDR1 and CDR2 (germline): SGHDT, YYEEEE. The DNA of the CDR3 is TGTGCCAGCAGCCCCTCTGGGAGGGAAGCTTTCTTT. Protein sequence: CASSPSGREAFF.

The rearrangement uses TRBV7-3 and TRBJ1-1, with D possibly matching TRBD1 (5 bases). V lost 0 bases to trimming and J lost 0 bases, with 8 bases between them. The CDR3 has 15 residues. CDR1 SGHTA and CDR2 FQGTGA come from the germline V gene. CDR3 bases: TGTGCCAGCAGCTTAACGGCAGGGATGAACACTGAAGCTTTCTTT. Its protein is CASSLTAGMNTEAFF. The full variable domain, with the rest looked up from reference TRBV7-3 and TRBJ1-1, is GAGVSQTPSNKVTEKGKYVELRCDPISGHTALYWYRQSLGQGPEFLIYFQGTGAADDSGLPNDRFFAVRPEGSVSTLKIQRTERGDSAVYLCASSLTAGMNTEAFFGQGTRLTVV.

This clone was detected once. This chain links TRBV7-2 with TRBJ2-5, with 7 nucleotides matching TRBD2. Germline V gene lookup returns CDR1 SGHTA and CDR2 FQGNSA. The V segment lost 1 base and the J segment 5 bases; nucleotides outside the gene matches: 4. The CDR3 totals 14 residues. CDR3 DNA: TGTGCCAGCAGCTTAGGCGGGAGACCCGAGACCCAGTACTTC. Protein sequence: CASSLGGRPETQYF.

This clone was seen only once. This same CDR3 is encoded by further DNA sequences in the sample. This chain uses TRBV5-1 with TRBJ2-5, with D tentatively TRBD2 (6 bases). Germline CDR1 is SGHRS and CDR2 is YFSETQ. The CDR3 sequence is 13 residues long. V was clipped by 2 bases and J by 5 bases, with 10 bases between them. The CDR3 loop reads CASSLEGRETQYF. Here the CDR3 DNA reads TGCGCCAGCAGCTTAGAGGGGAGGGAGACCCAGTACTTC. The whole variable domain, remainder taken from reference TRBV5-1 and TRBJ2-5, is KAGVTQTPRYLIKTRGQQVTLSCSPISGHRSVSWYQQTPGQGLQFLFEYFSETQRNKGNFPGRFSGRQFSNSRSEMNVSTLELGDSALYLCASSLEGRETQYFGPGTRLLVL.

The DNA of the CDR3 is TGTGCCAGCAGCTTAAAAGGAGGACCGAAGATAGGCGAGCAGTACTTC. Translated, it gives CASSLKGGPKIGEQYF. V gene TRBV5-4 combines with J gene TRBJ2-7; D may be TRBD2 (5 bases). The germline V gene has CDR1 SGHNT and CDR2 YYREEE (reference sequence). Trimming took 2 bases from V and 6 from J, leaving 21 bases between them. The length of the CDR3 is 16 residues. The whole variable domain, remainder taken from reference TRBV5-4 and TRBJ2-7, is ETGVTQSPTHLIKTRGQQVTLRCSSQSGHNTVSWYQQALGQGPQFIFQYYREEENGRGNFPPRFSGLQFPNYSSELNVNALELDDSALYLCASSLKGGPKIGEQYFGPGTRLTVT.

As to this clone: The junction and the germline gene differ at one end; a read error may be behind it. The CDR3 DNA follows: TGTGCCAGCAGCTCTCGACGAGCGGGAGGTTACAGTGAGCAGTTCTTC. This encodes CASSSRRAGGYSEQFF. This sequence joins TRBV7-9 and TRBJ2-1; 9 bases are a match to TRBD2. The CDR3 is 16 amino acids. The V gene's germline CDR1 is SEHNR and CDR2 FQNEAQ (reference sequence).

V is TRBV5-1 and J is TRBJ2-5; no clear D. From germline, CDR1 is SGHRS and CDR2 YFSETQ. The CDR3 is 13 amino acids. V lost 0 bases and J lost 4, with 7 bases in between. CDR3 in DNA: TGCGCCAGCAGCTTGGTATTTGGAGAGACCCAGTACTTC. Encoded protein: CASSLVFGETQYF.

V gene TRBV6-5 combines with J gene TRBJ1-4; 7 bases fit TRBD1. CDR1 is MNHEY, CDR2 SVGAGI, per germline. The CDR3 totals 14 residues. V gave up 5 bases and J gave up 6 bases; unmatched junction bases: 6. The DNA of the CDR3 is TGTGCCAGCAGTAGGGGGACAGAACATGAAAAACTGTTTTTT. The encoded protein is CASSRGTEHEKLFF.

The chain combines TRBV28 with TRBJ2-1; 10 positions match TRBD1. The V gene end was trimmed by 2 bases and the J gene end by 3 bases; junction bases not matched to a gene: 10. The germline gives CDR1 MDHEN, CDR2 SYDVKM. This CDR3 spans 18 amino acids. The CDR3 DNA reads TGTGCCAGCAGTTTACTTTCCCCTGGGGACAGGGGCTACAATGAGCAGTTCTTC. Residues: CASSLLSPGDRGYNEQFF.

The V call is TRBV27, the J call TRBJ1-2; no clear D. In germline, CDR1 is MNHEY, CDR2 SMNVEV (reference sequence). The CDR3 consists of 13 residues. Trimming cost V 2 bases and J 7 bases, with 11 bases left between them. The CDR3 bases are TGTGCCAGCAGTTTAAGGGTAGGGAGTGGCTACACCTTC. Its translation is CASSLRVGSGYTF.

This sequence joins TRBV20-1 and TRBJ2-1, with D unresolved. Germline CDR1 DFQATT, CDR2 SNEGSKA (reference sequence). The length of the CDR3 is 9 residues. Trimming left V 7 bases short and J 13 bases short, with 11 bases between. This CDR3 reads CSEVVAQFF. In nucleotides, the CDR3 is TGCAGTGAAGTCGTAGCACAGTTCTTC.

The J gene is TRBJ1-4, the V gene TRBV4-1; 7 bases fit TRBD1. This CDR3 region has 15 residues. The J segment lost 4 bases and the V segment lost 4 bases, leaving 6 bases of the junction unmatched. CDR1 MGHRA and CDR2 YSYEKL come from the germline V gene. CDR3 in DNA: TGCGCCAGCAGCCTCCCCCGGGACAGTAATGAAAAACTGTTTTTT. Its protein is CASSLPRDSNEKLFF.

V and J are TRBV2 and TRBJ2-1; 11 nucleotides align to TRBD2. The CDR3 totals 14 residues. The germline V gene encodes CDR1 SNHLY and CDR2 FYNNEI. V lost 6 bases and J lost 9; bases outside the gene matches: 7. The CDR3 DNA reads as TGTGCCAGCAGCGGGACTAGCGGTTACTCTGAGCAGTTCTTC. Protein product: CASSGTSGYSEQFF.

The chain links TRBV5-4 to TRBJ2-2; 8 bases are shared with TRBD2. Per germline, CDR1 SGHNT and CDR2 YYREEE (reference sequence). V lost 5 bases to trimming and J lost 7 bases; unmatched junction nucleotides: 7. The CDR3 is 14 residues long. CDR3 nucleotides: TGTGCCAGCAGGGGCGGGGGGTCAGGCGGGGAGCTGTTTTTT. Its translation is CASRGGGSGGELFF.

The chain has TRBV2 and TRBJ2-2; D might be TRBD2 (6 bases). The CDR3 has 16 amino acids. Deletions cut 2 bases from V and 1 base from J, with 11 bases between. Germline V gene sequence: CDR1 SNHLY, CDR2 FYNNEI. The CDR3 nucleotides read TGTGCCAGCAGTGAATTCGGGCGGGGGAACACCGGGGAGCTGTTTTTT. Translation: CASSEFGRGNTGELFF.

The CDR3 reads CSARKGQGYEQYF. In DNA form, the CDR3 reads TGCAGCGCCCGGAAGGGACAGGGCTACGAGCAGTACTTC. This chain links TRBV29-1 with TRBJ2-7, with 9 bases lining up with TRBD1. Germline V CDR1 and CDR2: SQVTM, ANQGSEA. The CDR3 has 13 amino acids. J gave up 3 bases and V 7 bases, and 7 bases lay outside the gene matches.